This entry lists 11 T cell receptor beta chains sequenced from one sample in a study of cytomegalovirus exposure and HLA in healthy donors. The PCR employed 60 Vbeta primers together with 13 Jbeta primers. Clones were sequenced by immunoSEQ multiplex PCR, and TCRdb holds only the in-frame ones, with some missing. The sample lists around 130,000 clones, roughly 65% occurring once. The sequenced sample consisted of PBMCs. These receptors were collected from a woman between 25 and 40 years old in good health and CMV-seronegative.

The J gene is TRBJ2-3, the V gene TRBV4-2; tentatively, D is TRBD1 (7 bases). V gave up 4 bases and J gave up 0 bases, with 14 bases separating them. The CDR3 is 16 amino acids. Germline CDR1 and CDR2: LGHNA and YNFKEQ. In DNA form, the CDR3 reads TGTGCCAGCAGCCTAAGGGGGGACAGAAGCACAGATACGCAGTATTTT. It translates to CASSLRGDRSTDTQYF.

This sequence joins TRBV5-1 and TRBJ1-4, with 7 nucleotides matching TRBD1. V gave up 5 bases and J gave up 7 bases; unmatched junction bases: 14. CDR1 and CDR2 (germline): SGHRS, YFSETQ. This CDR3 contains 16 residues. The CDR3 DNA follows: TGCGCCAGCAGTCGGACACCACAGGGGATGGGTGAAAAACTGTTTTTT. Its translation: CASSRTPQGMGEKLFF.

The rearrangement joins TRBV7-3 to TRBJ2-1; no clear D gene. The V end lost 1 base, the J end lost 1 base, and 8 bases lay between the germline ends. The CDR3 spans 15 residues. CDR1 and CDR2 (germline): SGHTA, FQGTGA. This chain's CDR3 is CASSLIADSYNEQFF. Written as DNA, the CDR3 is TGTGCCAGCAGCTTAATCGCAGATTCCTACAATGAGCAGTTCTTC.

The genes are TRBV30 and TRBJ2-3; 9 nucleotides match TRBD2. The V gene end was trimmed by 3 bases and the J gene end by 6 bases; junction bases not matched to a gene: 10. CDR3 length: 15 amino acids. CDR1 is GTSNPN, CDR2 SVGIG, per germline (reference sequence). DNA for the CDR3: TGTGCCTGGAGACTTAGCGGGAGCCCCCTCGATACGCAGTATTTT. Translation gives CAWRLSGSPLDTQYF.

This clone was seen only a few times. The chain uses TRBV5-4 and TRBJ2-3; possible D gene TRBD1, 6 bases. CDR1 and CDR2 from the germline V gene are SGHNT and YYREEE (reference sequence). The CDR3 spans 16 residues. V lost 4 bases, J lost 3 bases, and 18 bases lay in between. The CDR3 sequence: CASSRSSRGVTDTQYF. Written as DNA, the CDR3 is TGTGCCAGCAGCCGTTCCTCCAGGGGCGTTACAGATACGCAGTATTTT. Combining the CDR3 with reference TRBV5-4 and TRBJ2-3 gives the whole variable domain ETGVTQSPTHLIKTRGQQVTLRCSSQSGHNTVSWYQQALGQGPQFIFQYYREEENGRGNFPPRFSGLQFPNYSSELNVNALELDDSALYLCASSRSSRGVTDTQYFGPGTRLTVL.

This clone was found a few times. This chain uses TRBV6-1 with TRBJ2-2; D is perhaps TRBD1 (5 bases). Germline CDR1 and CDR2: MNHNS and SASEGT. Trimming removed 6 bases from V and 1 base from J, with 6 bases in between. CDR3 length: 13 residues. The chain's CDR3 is CASRGRNTGELFF. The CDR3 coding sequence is TGTGCCAGCAGGGGGCGGAACACCGGGGAGCTGTTTTTT.

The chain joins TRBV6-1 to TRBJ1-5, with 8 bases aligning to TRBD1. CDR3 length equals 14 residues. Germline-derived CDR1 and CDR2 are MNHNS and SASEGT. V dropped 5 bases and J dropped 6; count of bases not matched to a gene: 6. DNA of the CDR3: TGTGCCAGCAGTCAGGGGGCGGAAATTCAGCCCCAGCATTTT. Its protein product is CASSQGAEIQPQHF.

CDR3 sequence reads: CASSLAQANPYYGYTF. In DNA, the CDR3 is TGTGCCAGCAGCTTAGCCCAGGCAAACCCGTACTATGGCTACACCTTC. The chain uses TRBV11-2 and TRBJ1-2; D gene uncertain. The CDR3 loop spans 16 amino acids. Per germline, CDR1 SGHAT and CDR2 FQNNGV. The germline V and J ends were trimmed by 1 base and 3 bases, with 15 bases remaining between them.

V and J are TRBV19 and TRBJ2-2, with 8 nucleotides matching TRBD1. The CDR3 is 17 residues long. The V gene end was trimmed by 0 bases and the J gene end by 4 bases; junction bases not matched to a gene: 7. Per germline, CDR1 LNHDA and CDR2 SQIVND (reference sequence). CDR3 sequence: CASSIDGAGGGTGELFF. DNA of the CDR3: TGTGCCAGTAGTATAGATGGGGCAGGGGGCGGCACCGGGGAGCTGTTTTTT.

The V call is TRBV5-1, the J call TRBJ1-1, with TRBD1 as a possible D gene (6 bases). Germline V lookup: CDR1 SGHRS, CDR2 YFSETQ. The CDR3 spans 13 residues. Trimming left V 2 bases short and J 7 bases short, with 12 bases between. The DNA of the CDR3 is TGCGCCAGCAGCTTTACCACAGGGAATGAAGCTTTCTTT. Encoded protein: CASSFTTGNEAFF.

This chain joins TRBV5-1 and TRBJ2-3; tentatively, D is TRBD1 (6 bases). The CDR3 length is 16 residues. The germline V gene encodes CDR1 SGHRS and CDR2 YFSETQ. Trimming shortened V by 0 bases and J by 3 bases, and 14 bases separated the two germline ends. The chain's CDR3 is CASSLERSGATDTQYF. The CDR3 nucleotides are TGCGCCAGCAGCTTGGAGCGTTCAGGGGCGACAGATACGCAGTATTTT.